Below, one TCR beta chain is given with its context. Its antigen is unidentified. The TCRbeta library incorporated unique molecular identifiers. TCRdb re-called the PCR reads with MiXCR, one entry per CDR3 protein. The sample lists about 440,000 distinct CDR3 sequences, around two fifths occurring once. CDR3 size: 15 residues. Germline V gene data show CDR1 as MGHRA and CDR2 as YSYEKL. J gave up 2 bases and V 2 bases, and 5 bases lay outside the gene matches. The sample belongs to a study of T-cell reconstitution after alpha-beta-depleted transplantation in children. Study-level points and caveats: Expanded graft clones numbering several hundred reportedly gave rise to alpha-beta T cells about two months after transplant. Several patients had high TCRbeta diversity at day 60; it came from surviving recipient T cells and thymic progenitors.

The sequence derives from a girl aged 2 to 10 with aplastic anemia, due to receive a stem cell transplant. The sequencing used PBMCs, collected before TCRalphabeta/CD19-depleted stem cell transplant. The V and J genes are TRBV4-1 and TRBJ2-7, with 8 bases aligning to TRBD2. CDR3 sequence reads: CASSQSGGRPYEQYF. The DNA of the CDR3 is TGCGCCAGCAGCCAATCGGGGGGGCGTCCCTACGAGCAGTACTTC.